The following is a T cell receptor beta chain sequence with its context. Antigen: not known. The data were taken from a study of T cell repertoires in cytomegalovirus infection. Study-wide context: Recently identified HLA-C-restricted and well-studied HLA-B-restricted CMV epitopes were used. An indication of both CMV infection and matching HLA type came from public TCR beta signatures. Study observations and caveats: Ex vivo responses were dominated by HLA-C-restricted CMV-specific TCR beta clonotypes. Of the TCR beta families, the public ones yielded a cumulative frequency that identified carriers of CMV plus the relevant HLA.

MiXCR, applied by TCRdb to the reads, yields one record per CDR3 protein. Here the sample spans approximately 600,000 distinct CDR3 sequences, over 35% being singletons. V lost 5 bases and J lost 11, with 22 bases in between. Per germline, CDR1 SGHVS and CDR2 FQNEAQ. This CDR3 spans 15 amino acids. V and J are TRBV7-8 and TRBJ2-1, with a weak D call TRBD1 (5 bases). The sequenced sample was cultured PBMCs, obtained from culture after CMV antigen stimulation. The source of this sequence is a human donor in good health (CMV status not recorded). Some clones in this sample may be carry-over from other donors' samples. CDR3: CASSLLVDIAKKQFF. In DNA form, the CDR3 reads TGTGCCAGCAGCCTTCTTGTGGACATCGCAAAGAAGCAGTTCTTC.